Below are 3 T cell receptor beta chains sequenced from a single sample in a study of control samples from healthy donors and cancer patients. Produced via immunoSEQ multiplex PCR; TCRdb's table is partial and in-frame only. The sample shows around 150,000 clones, approximately 90% of them seen only once. The sequenced material came from blood. The receptors derive from a man between 25 and 39 years old in good health.

CDR3 nucleotide sequence: TGTGCCAGTAGTGAGGGCAGTGTTAGCTCCAATTCACCCCTCCACTTT. Amino acids: CASSEGSVSSNSPLHF. The chain combines TRBV19 with TRBJ1-6; D call uncertain. This CDR3 has 16 amino acids. Germline loops: CDR1 LNHDA, CDR2 SQIVND (reference sequence). Trimming pared 5 bases from V and 7 bases from J, leaving 18 bases between.

This clone was found a few times. The V call is TRBV3-1 (or the pseudogene TRBV3-2), the J call TRBJ1-6, with D possibly being TRBD1 (6 bases). The CDR3 spans 18 residues. Germline V gives CDR1 LGHDT, CDR2 YNNKEL (reference sequence). V dropped 2 bases and J dropped 5 bases, with 19 bases sitting between them. The CDR3 nucleotides are TGTGCCAGCAGCCAATTAGGGCAGGGGAGCTGGAATAATTCACCCCTCCACTTT. Protein product: CASSQLGQGSWNNSPLHF.

The chain is built from TRBV18 and TRBJ2-5; 10 nucleotides line up with TRBD2. This CDR3 has 16 residues. CDR1 and CDR2 (germline): KGHSH, LQKENI. V was clipped by 4 bases and J by 5 bases; unmatched bases: 10. In nucleotides, the CDR3 is TGTGCCAGCTCACGGACTAGCGGAGGCCCCCTGGAGACCCAGTACTTC. Amino acid sequence: CASSRTSGGPLETQYF.